The source of this TCR beta chain is a study of shared clonotypes between healthy human individuals. Clones were sequenced by immunoSEQ multiplex PCR, and TCRdb holds only the in-frame ones, with some missing. The sample has about 380,000 clones, 90% to 97% seen once; the top ten hold approximately 0.3%. With 4 bases removed from V and 4 bases from J, the gap between germline ends came to 11 bases. The length of the CDR3 is 14 residues. Germline CDR1 MGHDK, CDR2 SYGVNS. This sequence joins TRBV25-1 and TRBJ1-3, with D possibly TRBD1 on 6 matching bases. The clonotype was recovered from a man aged 30-40 years in good health. The sample consisted of memory CD8+ T cells sorted from blood. As for subset: CD45RO+ cells pooled with CCR7-negative TemRA cells. The CDR3 sequence: CASSAGTPGNTIYF. The CDR3 coding sequence is TGTGCCAGCAGTGCGGGGACACCGGGAAACACCATATATTTT.